What follows are 17 T cell receptor beta chains derived from one specimen sequenced in a study of monozygotic twins with inflammatory bowel disease. TCRdb processed the 5' RACE reads again and assigns one entry to each CDR3 protein, with no DNA. This sample contains over 110,000 distinct CDR3 sequences. The specimen was blood. Receptor source: a human donor with ulcerative colitis or Crohn's disease, or a healthy co-twin of an affected twin (not recorded which).

V is TRBV5-1 and J is TRBJ2-1; TCRdb's D call of TRBD2 is untestable without DNA. The germline V gene encodes CDR1 SGHRS and CDR2 YFSETQ. This CDR3 has 13 amino acids. The CDR3: CASSGSGPNEQFF.

This chain's CDR3 is CASSERDRDLEETQYF. V is TRBV25-1 and J is TRBJ2-5; TCRdb's D gene call, TRBD1, goes unchecked for lack of DNA. The germline CDR1 and CDR2 sequences are MGHDK and SYGVNS. This CDR3 is 16 amino acids long.

The rearrangement joins TRBV28 to TRBJ2-7. The germline CDR1 and CDR2 sequences are MDHEN and SYDVKM. CDR3 length equals 16 residues. The chain's CDR3 is CASSLNRQTTTYEQYF.

The J gene is TRBJ1-6, the V gene TRBV20-1; as DNA is missing, the TRBD1 call by TCRdb cannot be tested. The germline V gene has CDR1 DFQATT and CDR2 SNEGSKA (reference sequence). CDR3 length: 13 amino acids. The CDR3 is CSASAGQTVSLHF.

This chain connects TRBV28 to TRBJ2-5; TCRdb's D call of TRBD2 is untestable without DNA. The germline V gene encodes CDR1 MDHEN and CDR2 SYDVKM. This CDR3 spans 15 amino acids. CDR3 protein: CASSLYSVYQETQYF.

V and J are TRBV5-1 and TRBJ1-2. Germline assignment: CDR1 SGHRS and CDR2 YFSETQ. The length of the CDR3 is 14 residues. The chain's CDR3 is CASSFADTNYGYAF.

This chain joins TRBV5-5 and TRBJ2-1; TCRdb selects TRBD1, and the lack of DNA leaves this call unchecked. The germline gives CDR1 SGHKS, CDR2 YYEKEE (reference sequence). This CDR3 has 16 residues. Here the CDR3 reads CASSFNPLGSYNEQFF.

This CDR3 is CASSLGQGNGELFF. The chain couples TRBV12-3 or TRBV12-4 to TRBJ2-2; TCRdb's D call of TRBD1 is untestable without DNA. The CDR3 is 14 amino acids.

V and J are TRBV20-1 and TRBJ1-3. The CDR3 contains 13 residues. The germline V gene has CDR1 DFQATT and CDR2 SNEGSKA (reference sequence). The CDR3 sequence: CSAPKGPGNTIYF.

The chain carries TRBV7-2 and TRBJ1-2; TCRdb's D gene call, TRBD1, goes unchecked for lack of DNA. Per the germline V gene, CDR1 is SGHTA and CDR2 is FQGNSA. The CDR3 contains 11 residues. CDR3 residues: CASSSGGSRTF. Complete variable domain (other parts from reference TRBV7-2 and TRBJ1-2): GAGVSQSPSNKVTEKGKDVELRCDPISGHTALYWYRQSLGQGLEFLIYFQGNSAPDKSGLPSDRFSAERTGGSVSTLTIQRTQQEDSAVYLCASSSGGSRTFGSGTRLTVV.

The chain employs TRBV20-1 and TRBJ2-7. The germline gives CDR1 DFQATT, CDR2 SNEGSKA (reference sequence). The CDR3 totals 14 residues. The CDR3 region is CSAPVSIADYEQYF.

The gene calls are TRBV18 and TRBJ1-6; absent DNA, TCRdb's TRBD1 call cannot be checked. Germline loops: CDR1 KGHSH, CDR2 LQKENI. The CDR3 extends over 13 amino acids. CDR3 region: CASSPGTNSPLHF.

The chain carries TRBV15 and TRBJ2-7; TCRdb calls TRBD1, which cannot be checked without DNA. The CDR3 has 14 amino acids. Per germline, CDR1 LNHNV and CDR2 YYDKDF (reference sequence). The CDR3 reads CATSRTGQGYEQYF.

The V and J genes are TRBV20-1 and TRBJ2-2. The CDR3 loop spans 15 amino acids. Germline-derived CDR1 and CDR2 are DFQATT and SNEGSKA (reference sequence). The CDR3 protein is CSARDYGRNTGELFF.

The J gene is TRBJ2-5, the V gene TRBV7-7; TCRdb selects TRBD2, and the lack of DNA leaves this call unchecked. From germline, CDR1 is SSHAT and CDR2 FNYEAQ (reference sequence). The CDR3 loop spans 17 amino acids. The CDR3 spells CASSQNPSGGPQETQYF.

The V and J genes are TRBV27 and TRBJ1-5; the TCRdb D gene call, TRBD1, has no DNA to confirm it. The V gene's germline CDR1 is MNHEY and CDR2 SMNVEV (reference sequence). The CDR3 runs 14 residues. CDR3 region: CASSFRGVGQPQHF.

CDR3 in amino acids: CASSVAGTPPYEQYF. The chain recombines TRBV9 with TRBJ2-7; TCRdb returns TRBD2, unconfirmable since there is no DNA. The CDR3 spans 15 residues. The germline V gene has CDR1 SGDLS and CDR2 YYNGEE.